What follows are 22 T cell receptor beta chains derived from one specimen sequenced in a study of T cell repertoires in cytomegalovirus infection. These receptors' antigens are unknown. TCRdb re-analysed the reads in MiXCR, keeping a single row per CDR3 protein. The table includes more than 55,000 distinct CDR3 sequences, 20% detected once. Specimen: CD8+ T cells from cultured PBMCs, collected from culture after CMV antigen stimulation. The source of these receptors is a human donor in good health (CMV status not recorded). Some clones in this sample may be carry-over from other donors' samples.

The chain carries TRBV7-2 and TRBJ1-1; D is undetermined. CDR3 length: 13 amino acids. From germline, CDR1 is SGHTA and CDR2 FQGNSA. Trimming took 5 bases from V and 4 from J, leaving 11 bases between them. In DNA form, the CDR3 reads TGTGCCAGCAGCCTACAGCGAATCACTGAAGCTTTCTTT. Its protein product is CASSLQRITEAFF.

This chain joins TRBV7-9 and TRBJ2-7; D unresolved. V was shortened by 1 base and J by 1 base, with 8 bases between the two germline ends. The germline CDR1 and CDR2 sequences are SEHNR and FQNEAQ (reference sequence). There are 14 residues in the CDR3. The CDR3 DNA is TGTGCCAGCAGCTTAGTCGGCATTTCCTACGAGCAGTACTTC. Amino acid sequence: CASSLVGISYEQYF.

In its sample, this clonotype was seen a few times. V is TRBV7-9 and J is TRBJ2-7; D gene uncertain. Germline V gives CDR1 SEHNR, CDR2 FQNEAQ (reference sequence). V shed 2 bases and J shed 5 bases, with 10 bases lying between them. This CDR3 spans 13 amino acids. The CDR3 loop is CASSLRDPNEQYF. DNA for the CDR3: TGTGCCAGCAGCTTAAGAGACCCCAACGAGCAGTACTTC.

The chain uses TRBV4-1 and TRBJ1-5; no reliable D call. This CDR3 region has 15 residues. Trimming left V 0 bases short and J 7 bases short, with 13 bases between. Germline loops: CDR1 MGHRA, CDR2 YSYEKL. The CDR3 DNA sequence: TGCGCCAGCAGCCAAGATAACGGGGAGGGACAGCCCCAGCATTTT. Encoded protein: CASSQDNGEGQPQHF.

This clonotype has a handful of counts. The chain joins TRBV7-6 to TRBJ2-7, with TRBD1 identical over 9 bases. This CDR3 comprises 13 residues. Germline V gene sequence: CDR1 SGHVS, CDR2 FNYEAQ. V lost 5 bases, J lost 7 bases, and 6 bases stayed unmatched. For the CDR3, the DNA is TGTGCCAGCAGCCAGGGGACAGGGAATGAGCAGTACTTC. Translated: CASSQGTGNEQYF.

This clonotype was seen at least ten times. V is TRBV23-1 and J is TRBJ2-2, with D possibly matching TRBD1 (6 bases). TRBV23-1 carries the ORF label, with uncertain function. The CDR3 runs to 14 residues. Trimming took off 3 bases at V and 6 bases at J, with 11 bases between the two ends. The CDR3 here is CASSHITGSGELFF. CDR3 nucleotides: TGCGCCAGCAGTCACATAACAGGGTCCGGGGAGCTGTTTTTT.

This clonotype was seen a few times. The rearrangement uses TRBV27 and TRBJ1-1, with D possibly matching TRBD1 (5 bases). V shed 8 bases and J shed 10 bases, with 14 bases lying between them. The CDR3 loop spans 11 amino acids. Germline CDR1 reads MNHEY; CDR2 reads SMNVEV (reference sequence). DNA of the CDR3: TGTGCCAGCCTCGGGCCGGGGGGAGCTTTCTTT. Translated, it gives CASLGPGGAFF.

This clonotype occurred a few times. The chain employs TRBV6-1 and TRBJ1-5; 7 bases are a match to TRBD1. The germline gives CDR1 MNHNS, CDR2 SASEGT. V was pared by 5 bases and J by 4 bases, with 8 bases of the junction left unmatched. The CDR3 runs 15 residues. DNA for the CDR3: TGTGCCAGCAGTCGGGAGGGGGCCCCTAATCAGCCCCAGCATTTT. Translating it yields CASSREGAPNQPQHF.

This clonotype was seen more than once but under ten times. This chain joins TRBV7-2 and TRBJ2-7; D uncertain. V shed 1 base and J shed 0 bases, with 13 bases lying between them. This CDR3 spans 16 amino acids. CDR1 is SGHTA, CDR2 FQGNSA, per germline. The CDR3 reads CASSLETPRISYEQYF. The CDR3 bases are TGTGCCAGCAGCTTAGAAACCCCAAGGATCTCCTACGAGCAGTACTTC.

The rearrangement joins TRBV4-1 to TRBJ2-5; TRBD2 agrees at 9 bases. This CDR3 contains 16 residues. Germline assignment: CDR1 MGHRA and CDR2 YSYEKL. V shed 6 bases, J shed 5 bases, and the junction held 13 bases outside the gene matches. CDR3 residues: CASSMAGGGPQETQYF. CDR3 sequence (DNA): TGCGCCAGCAGTATGGCGGGGGGGGGCCCCCAGGAGACCCAGTACTTC.

The sample holds a few counts of this clonotype. This chain links TRBV7-2 with TRBJ1-2; D not certain. The V gene's germline CDR1 is SGHTA and CDR2 FQGNSA. The CDR3 loop spans 16 amino acids. The V end lost 1 base, the J end lost 1 base, and 13 bases lay between the germline ends. CDR3 in DNA: TGTGCCAGCAGCTTAGTACTATCGGACGGTAACTATGGCTACACCTTC. Its translation is CASSLVLSDGNYGYTF.

This clonotype was detected only once. This chain connects TRBV6-1 to TRBJ2-2, with 10 bases that match TRBD1. This CDR3 has 15 residues. Trimming took 3 bases from V and 5 from J; bases not matched to a gene: 3. CDR1 is MNHNS and CDR2 is SASEGT in the germline V gene. In DNA form, the CDR3 reads TGTGCCAGCAGTGAGGGACAGGGGATGACCGGGGAGCTGTTTTTT. As protein: CASSEGQGMTGELFF.

This rearrangement joins TRBV19 to TRBJ2-2; D uncertain. The ends were cut back, 3 bases at V and 7 bases at J, with 6 bases in the middle. The CDR3 length is 12 residues. The germline V gene has CDR1 LNHDA and CDR2 SQIVND (reference sequence). The CDR3 DNA sequence: TGTGCCAGTAGTATCGGCGGCGGGGAGCTGTTTTTT. It codes for CASSIGGGELFF.

This clonotype was seen a handful of times. The V call is TRBV7-2, the J call TRBJ2-4; perhaps TRBD1 as D (6 bases). CDR1 SGHTA and CDR2 FQGNSA come from the germline V gene. The CDR3 is 16 residues long. V was trimmed by 2 bases and J by 1 base, leaving 12 bases between them. CDR3 loop: CASSLYREAAKNIQYF. CDR3 sequence (DNA): TGTGCCAGCAGCTTATACAGGGAAGCGGCCAAAAACATTCAGTACTTC.

This clonotype was observed a handful of times. The chain employs TRBV4-1 and TRBJ1-1; no clear D gene. CDR1 MGHRA and CDR2 YSYEKL come from the germline V gene. This CDR3 is built from 13 residues. V was clipped by 0 bases and J by 11 bases, with 13 bases between them. CDR3 amino acids: CASSQDRVFRAFF. The CDR3 DNA is TGCGCCAGCAGCCAAGATCGGGTGTTCCGGGCTTTCTTT.

The chain uses TRBV20-1 and TRBJ2-6; 9 nucleotides agree with TRBD2. The CDR3 extends over 18 amino acids. The V gene's germline CDR1 is DFQATT and CDR2 SNEGSKA (reference sequence). V gave up 0 bases and J gave up 2 bases; unmatched junction bases: 8. This chain's CDR3 is CSARDYRAGGAGANVLTF. CDR3 sequence (DNA): TGCAGTGCTAGAGATTATCGGGCGGGGGGGGCTGGGGCCAACGTCCTGACTTTC.

This clonotype showed up many times. The chain carries TRBV7-2 and TRBJ2-5, with 9 bases matching TRBD2. V trimming: 2 bases; J trimming: 5 bases; junction bases outside the gene matches: 9. Germline assignment: CDR1 SGHTA and CDR2 FQGNSA. CDR3 length equals 16 residues. This chain's CDR3 is CASSLKAGGPYETQYF. The CDR3 nucleotides are TGTGCCAGCAGCTTAAAGGCGGGGGGGCCCTATGAGACCCAGTACTTC.

The chain links TRBV19 to TRBJ2-2, with 9 bases fitting TRBD1. The V gene's germline CDR1 is LNHDA and CDR2 SQIVND (reference sequence). CDR3 size: 16 residues. V lost 6 bases, J lost 0 bases, and 5 bases stayed unmatched. The CDR3 region is CASSPRQGANTGELFF. In DNA form, the CDR3 reads TGTGCCAGTAGCCCGAGACAGGGGGCGAACACCGGGGAGCTGTTTTTT.

This chain connects TRBV11-2 to TRBJ1-5; D is unresolved. Germline loops: CDR1 SGHAT, CDR2 FQNNGV. Trimming took 2 bases from V and 0 from J, leaving 2 bases between them. The CDR3 contains 13 residues. DNA of the CDR3: TGTGCCAGCAGCTTATCTAGCAATCAGCCCCAGCATTTT. This gives the protein CASSLSSNQPQHF.

This chain links TRBV7-6 with TRBJ1-4, with 8 positions matching TRBD1. This CDR3 contains 14 residues. V lost 3 bases to trimming and J lost 8 bases; unmatched junction nucleotides: 5. CDR1 and CDR2 (germline): SGHVS, FNYEAQ. Written as DNA, the CDR3 is TGTGCCAGCAGCTTGGGGACAGGAGGAGAAAAACTGTTTTTT. Protein product: CASSLGTGGEKLFF.

The V gene is TRBV12-3 or TRBV12-4, the J gene TRBJ1-1, with D perhaps matching TRBD1 (5 bases). V lost 5 bases, J lost 0 bases, and 13 bases lay in between. The CDR3 is 15 amino acids. The CDR3 nucleotides read TGTGCCAGCAGTCCGGCGGGGGGGTTGAACACTGAAGCTTTCTTT. Its translation: CASSPAGGLNTEAFF.

There are a few counts of this clonotype. The chain employs TRBV7-9 and TRBJ2-1, with 13 bases fitting TRBD2. V shed 5 bases, J shed 3 bases, and the junction held 7 bases outside the gene matches. Germline V lookup: CDR1 SEHNR, CDR2 FQNEAQ (reference sequence). There are 17 residues in the CDR3. In DNA, the CDR3 is TGTGCCAGCAGCCTAGGGACTAGCGGGACTCACTACAATGAGCAGTTCTTC. Encoded protein: CASSLGTSGTHYNEQFF.